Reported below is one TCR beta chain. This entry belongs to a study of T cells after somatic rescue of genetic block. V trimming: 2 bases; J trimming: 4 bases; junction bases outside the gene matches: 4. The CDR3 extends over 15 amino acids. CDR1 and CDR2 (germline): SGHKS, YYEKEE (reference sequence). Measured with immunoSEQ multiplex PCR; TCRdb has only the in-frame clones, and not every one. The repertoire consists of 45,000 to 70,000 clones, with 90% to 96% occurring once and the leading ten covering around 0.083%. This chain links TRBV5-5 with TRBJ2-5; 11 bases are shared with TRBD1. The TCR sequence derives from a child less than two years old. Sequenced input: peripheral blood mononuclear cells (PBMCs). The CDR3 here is CASSFWTGGGETQYF. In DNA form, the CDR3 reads TGTGCCAGCAGCTTTTGGACAGGGGGCGGAGAGACCCAGTACTTC. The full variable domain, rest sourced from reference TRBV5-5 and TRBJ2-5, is DAGVTQSPTHLIKTRGQQVTLRCSPISGHKSVSWYQQVLGQGPQFIFQYYEKEERGRGNFPDRFSARQFPNYSSELNVNALLLGDSALYLCASSFWTGGGETQYFGPGTRLLVL.